What follows are 32 T cell receptor beta chains derived from one specimen sequenced in a study of blood T cell repertoires in COVID-19. Libraries were prepared by immunoSEQ multiplex PCR; TCRdb keeps only in-frame clonotypes and omits some of them. The data show roughly 700,000 clones, 80% to 90% seen once. The sequencing input was peripheral blood. These receptors were collected from a young woman with acute or convalescent COVID-19.

The chain has TRBV6-5 and TRBJ1-5; tentative D call: TRBD1 (5 bases). Trimming left V 8 bases short and J 6 bases short, with 8 bases between. The CDR3 is 11 residues long. Germline lookup yields CDR1 MNHEY and CDR2 SVGAGI. The CDR3 protein is CASGASQPQHF. DNA for the CDR3: TGTGCCAGCGGGGCGAGTCAGCCCCAGCATTTT.

J is TRBJ1-2 and V is TRBV18, with 9 nucleotides matching TRBD1. J was trimmed by 6 bases and V by 5 bases; bases with no gene match: 7. The CDR3 is 14 amino acids. Germline V gives CDR1 KGHSH, CDR2 LQKENI. The CDR3 protein is CASSLGTGSNGYTF. The CDR3 coding sequence is TGTGCCAGCTCATTAGGGACAGGGAGTAATGGCTACACCTTC.

The chain recombines TRBV7-9 with TRBJ1-2; 7 bases are a match to TRBD1. V lost 5 bases and J lost 2; bases outside the gene matches: 8. This CDR3 has 15 residues. CDR1 SEHNR and CDR2 FQNEAQ come from the germline V gene (reference sequence). CDR3 protein: CASSPRQGANYGYTF. The CDR3 coding sequence is TGTGCCAGCAGCCCCAGACAGGGTGCGAACTATGGCTACACCTTC.

As DNA, the CDR3 is TGTGCCAGCAGTGAAACCTGGCGCGGGGCTGGGGAAAAACTGTTTTTT. Its protein product is CASSETWRGAGEKLFF. This chain joins TRBV6-1 and TRBJ1-4; possibly TRBD1 for D (5 bases). V lost 2 bases, J lost 8 bases, and 18 bases lay in between. The CDR3 length is 16 residues. The germline V gene encodes CDR1 MNHNS and CDR2 SASEGT.

This clone was observed a handful of times. The J gene is TRBJ1-2, the V gene TRBV6-5; perhaps TRBD1 as D (5 bases). V lost 0 bases, J lost 2 bases, and 10 bases lay in between. The CDR3 loop spans 15 amino acids. The germline CDR1 and CDR2 sequences are MNHEY and SVGAGI. CDR3 nucleotide sequence: TGTGCCAGCAGTTACTCGAGCGGGGACAACTATGGCTACACCTTC. Protein sequence: CASSYSSGDNYGYTF.

This sequence joins TRBV7-9 and TRBJ1-6, with TRBD1 as a possible D gene (5 bases). The V end was cut by 1 base, the J end by 8 bases, with 12 bases between. The CDR3 consists of 15 residues. From germline, CDR1 is SEHNR and CDR2 FQNEAQ (reference sequence). CDR3 in DNA: TGTGCCAGCAGCTTAGAGTCAGGGAGGCATTCACCCCTCCACTTT. It is translated as CASSLESGRHSPLHF.

The rearrangement joins TRBV6-5 to TRBJ1-2, with unresolved D. The CDR3 has 12 residues. From germline, CDR1 is MNHEY and CDR2 SVGAGI. V lost 7 bases to trimming and J lost 1 base, with 7 bases between them. The CDR3 sequence: CASNQNNYGYTF. The CDR3 DNA reads as TGTGCCAGCAATCAGAATAACTATGGCTACACCTTC.

The rearrangement links TRBV2 to TRBJ1-5; 10 bases line up with TRBD1. The CDR3 extends over 14 amino acids. V was clipped by 7 bases and J by 6 bases; unmatched bases: 6. Germline V CDR1 and CDR2: SNHLY, FYNNEI. The chain's CDR3 is CASTRDRGSQPQHF. For the CDR3, the DNA is TGTGCCAGCACCCGGGACAGGGGATCTCAGCCCCAGCATTTT.

The count of this clone is one. The rearrangement links TRBV19 to TRBJ2-7; 10 positions match TRBD1. V trimming: 3 bases; J trimming: 6 bases; junction bases outside the gene matches: 11. CDR1 is LNHDA and CDR2 is SQIVND in the germline V gene (reference sequence). The CDR3 runs 16 residues. CDR3: CASSMGAGTGVLEQYF. CDR3 bases: TGTGCCAGTAGTATGGGGGCCGGGACAGGGGTTCTCGAGCAGTACTTC.

This sequence joins TRBV6-6 and TRBJ1-6; TRBD1 aligns across 8 bases. The V segment lost 1 base and the J segment 13 bases; nucleotides outside the gene matches: 9. The CDR3 contains 15 residues. The germline V gene has CDR1 MNHNY and CDR2 SVGAGI (reference sequence). The CDR3: CASSYWGQEGEPLHF. The CDR3 nucleotides are TGTGCCAGCAGTTACTGGGGACAGGAGGGAGAGCCCCTCCACTTT.

The chain recombines TRBV7-2 with TRBJ1-2; TRBD1 is a possible D gene (6 bases). Per the germline V gene, CDR1 is SGHTA and CDR2 is FQGNSA. V was pared by 5 bases and J by 7 bases, with 20 bases between. This CDR3 spans 15 amino acids. The CDR3, as DNA: TGTGCCAGCAGCCCTACCGGGGGGGCTAAGGGTGGCTACACCTTC. Protein sequence: CASSPTGGAKGGYTF.

The chain links TRBV4-1 to TRBJ1-2; no clear D gene. The CDR3 covers 15 residues. Looked up from germline, CDR1 is MGHRA and CDR2 is YSYEKL. Trimming cost V 1 base and J 2 bases, with 11 bases left between them. CDR3 sequence (DNA): TGCGCCAGCAGCCAAGCATCGGGTGCAAACTATGGCTACACCTTC. Residues: CASSQASGANYGYTF.

The chain links TRBV6-5 to TRBJ2-3; a weak D match, TRBD2 (5 bases). The germline gives CDR1 MNHEY, CDR2 SVGAGI. V shed 7 bases and J shed 1 base, with 12 bases lying between them. This CDR3 comprises 14 residues. In DNA, the CDR3 is TGTGCCAGCACCCCGCGGGTGCGCACAGATACGCAGTATTTT. It specifies CASTPRVRTDTQYF.

This clone appeared once. The chain combines TRBV4-3 with TRBJ2-1, with TRBD2 identical over 7 bases. CDR3 size: 18 residues. The germline CDR1 and CDR2 sequences are LGHNA and YSLEER. V dropped 0 bases and J dropped 0; count of bases not matched to a gene: 8. The CDR3, as DNA: TGCGCCAGCAGCCAAGAGGCCGGGGGGTCGACCTCCTACAATGAGCAGTTCTTC. Encoded protein: CASSQEAGGSTSYNEQFF.

This chain connects TRBV7-9 to TRBJ2-5, with 12 bases lining up with TRBD2. CDR3 size: 18 residues. Germline V gene lookup returns CDR1 SEHNR and CDR2 FQNEAQ (reference sequence). V gave up 6 bases and J gave up 5 bases; unmatched junction bases: 16. CDR3 amino acids: CASSPGLAGNYRVETQYF. As DNA, the CDR3 is TGTGCCAGCAGTCCAGGACTAGCGGGGAACTACCGAGTGGAGACCCAGTACTTC.

V gene TRBV5-1 combines with J gene TRBJ2-1, with D possibly matching TRBD1 (6 bases). The CDR3 extends over 15 amino acids. V lost 3 bases to trimming and J lost 0 bases, with 10 bases between them. In germline, CDR1 is SGHRS, CDR2 YFSETQ. CDR3 protein: CASSWDTGSYNEQFF. In nucleotides, the CDR3 is TGCGCCAGCAGCTGGGACACCGGCTCCTACAATGAGCAGTTCTTC.

The rearrangement uses TRBV9 and TRBJ2-7; TRBD1 aligns across 7 bases. Germline V lookup: CDR1 SGDLS, CDR2 YYNGEE. The length of the CDR3 is 14 residues. V gave up 4 bases and J gave up 3 bases; unmatched junction bases: 7. This CDR3 is CASSPRTGIYEQYF. In DNA, the CDR3 is TGTGCCAGCAGCCCCCGGACAGGAATCTACGAGCAGTACTTC. The full variable domain, with the rest looked up from reference TRBV9 and TRBJ2-7, is DSGVTQTPKHLITATGQRVTLRCSPRSGDLSVYWYQQSLDQGLQFLIQYYNGEERAKGNILERFSAQQFPDLHSELNLSSLELGDSALYFCASSPRTGIYEQYFGPGTRLTVT.

Worth noting for this clone: Within the sample, other DNA sequences also encode this same CDR3. J is TRBJ1-2 and V is TRBV4-1; D gene ambiguous. There are 14 residues in the CDR3. Trimming shortened V by 0 bases and J by 8 bases, and 13 bases separated the two germline ends. Germline CDR1 and CDR2: MGHRA and YSYEKL. CDR3 region: CASSQDQGLGGYTF. Written as DNA, the CDR3 is TGCGCCAGCAGCCAAGATCAAGGACTGGGAGGCTACACCTTC.

This clone was seen only once. This rearrangement joins TRBV4-3 to TRBJ2-2; maybe TRBD1 (6 bases). CDR3 length equals 16 residues. V gave up 1 base and J gave up 2 bases, with 11 bases separating them. The germline V gene has CDR1 LGHNA and CDR2 YSLEER. Written as DNA, the CDR3 is TGCGCCAGCAGCCAAGGAGACAGGCTAAACACCGGGGAGCTGTTTTTT. Protein sequence: CASSQGDRLNTGELFF.

The CDR3 loop reads CASSPTGAANTEAFF. The CDR3 nucleotides read TGTGCCAGCTCACCAACCGGCGCGGCGAACACTGAAGCTTTCTTT. The rearrangement joins TRBV18 to TRBJ1-1; D is unclear. With 2 bases removed from V and 1 base from J, the gap between germline ends came to 11 bases. The germline V gene has CDR1 KGHSH and CDR2 LQKENI. This CDR3 has 15 residues.

The chain employs TRBV27 and TRBJ2-7; D remains ambiguous. V lost 5 bases, J lost 0 bases, and 14 bases lay in between. CDR3 length: 15 residues. Germline loops: CDR1 MNHEY, CDR2 SMNVEV (reference sequence). CDR3 sequence reads: CASSPFLTNSYEQYF. In DNA, the CDR3 is TGTGCCAGCAGTCCTTTTTTGACAAACTCCTACGAGCAGTACTTC.

This chain uses TRBV5-1 with TRBJ2-7; D is ambiguous. This CDR3 contains 14 residues. Germline lookup yields CDR1 SGHRS and CDR2 YFSETQ. Trimming left V 4 bases short and J 0 bases short, with 11 bases between. In nucleotides, the CDR3 is TGCGCCAGCAGCCCCCGTAGTAGCTCCTACGAGCAGTACTTC. It encodes CASSPRSSSYEQYF.

The CDR3 DNA reads as TGTGCCAGCAGCTTAGCGCAACAGGGGGCTGGAAACACCATATATTTT. Translating it yields CASSLAQQGAGNTIYF. V and J are TRBV7-2 and TRBJ1-3; 8 bases line up with TRBD1. V gave up 0 bases and J gave up 2 bases; unmatched junction bases: 3. The germline gives CDR1 SGHTA, CDR2 FQGNSA. The CDR3 is made up of 16 amino acids. The whole variable domain, remainder taken from reference TRBV7-2 and TRBJ1-3, is GAGVSQSPSNKVTEKGKDVELRCDPISGHTALYWYRQSLGQGLEFLIYFQGNSAPDKSGLPSDRFSAERTGGSVSTLTIQRTQQEDSAVYLCASSLAQQGAGNTIYFGEGSWLTVV.

V is TRBV3-1 (or the pseudogene TRBV3-2) and J is TRBJ2-3; TRBD2 matches at 12 bases. The CDR3 length is 19 residues. Germline values: CDR1 LGHDT, CDR2 YNNKEL (reference sequence). V dropped 1 base and J dropped 0; count of bases not matched to a gene: 8. The CDR3 region is CASSQVGLAGYPSTDTQYF. Written as DNA, the CDR3 is TGTGCCAGCAGCCAAGTTGGACTAGCGGGGTACCCTAGCACAGATACGCAGTATTTT.

The chain is built from TRBV6-5 and TRBJ2-7; maybe TRBD1 (6 bases). This CDR3 is 14 amino acids long. Germline CDR1 and CDR2: MNHEY and SVGAGI. V lost 5 bases and J lost 5, with 16 bases in between. The CDR3 here is CASSRDKTSDEQYF. The CDR3 coding sequence is TGTGCCAGCAGTCGGGACAAGACGTCTGACGAGCAGTACTTC.

This chain links TRBV7-9 with TRBJ2-3; possible D gene TRBD2, 6 bases. The CDR3 consists of 13 residues. Trimming removed 3 bases from V and 14 bases from J, with 18 bases in between. Per germline, CDR1 SEHNR and CDR2 FQNEAQ (reference sequence). CDR3 in DNA: TGTGCCAGCAGCTTGATCCTTGGGGAGGCGGCGTATTTT. Protein sequence: CASSLILGEAAYF.

The CDR3 DNA is TGTGCCAGCAGCCGCCGCCGGGGAAACCAAGAGACCCAGTACTTC. Translating it yields CASSRRRGNQETQYF. The chain uses TRBV7-9 and TRBJ2-5, with D possibly matching TRBD2 (5 bases). The CDR3 extends over 15 amino acids. Per germline, CDR1 SEHNR and CDR2 FQNEAQ (reference sequence). Trimming took off 5 bases at V and 0 bases at J, with 13 bases between the two ends.

V and J are TRBV25-1 and TRBJ1-5; D is uncertain. This CDR3 region has 14 residues. V was trimmed by 0 bases and J by 5 bases, leaving 8 bases between them. From germline, CDR1 is MGHDK and CDR2 SYGVNS. This CDR3 reads CASSEYYGDQPQHF. CDR3 nucleotide sequence: TGTGCCAGCAGTGAATATTACGGTGATCAGCCCCAGCATTTT.

As regards this clone: Within the sample, other DNA sequences also encode this same CDR3. The rearrangement links TRBV27 to TRBJ2-7; D is uncertain. Trimming stripped 5 bases from V and 1 base from J, with 6 bases between. Germline-derived CDR1 and CDR2 are MNHEY and SMNVEV (reference sequence). The CDR3 loop spans 12 amino acids. The CDR3 DNA reads as TGTGCCAGCAGTGCAGGATCCTACGAGCAGTACTTC. Amino acids: CASSAGSYEQYF.

This clone was found once. V is TRBV12-3 or TRBV12-4 and J is TRBJ2-1, with D possibly being TRBD1 (6 bases). Trimming cost V 6 bases and J 10 bases, with 10 bases left between them. The CDR3 is made up of 11 amino acids. This chain's CDR3 is CASSQGPEQFF. CDR3 DNA sequence: TGTGCCAGCAGCCAGGGGCCGGAGCAGTTCTTC.

The genes are TRBV2 and TRBJ2-7; 9 bases are shared with TRBD1. V lost 10 bases, J lost 0 bases, and 10 bases stayed unmatched. The CDR3 extends over 15 amino acids. The germline CDR1 and CDR2 sequences are SNHLY and FYNNEI. Here the CDR3 reads CATLEGTGSSYEQYF. The CDR3 DNA reads as TGTGCCACCCTGGAGGGGACAGGGAGCTCCTACGAGCAGTACTTC.

The CDR3 DNA sequence: TGTGCCAGCAGCTCCCCAGGACAGGGTCACTATGGCTACACCTTC. Translating gives CASSSPGQGHYGYTF. This chain uses TRBV11-2 with TRBJ1-2, with 8 bases fitting TRBD1. The V gene's germline CDR1 is SGHAT and CDR2 FQNNGV. This CDR3 has 15 amino acids. V shed 4 bases and J 3 bases; nucleotides not matched to a gene: 7.